The clone carrying this T cell receptor beta chain was recorded only once. The entry originates in a study of beta chain features in type 1 diabetes. The CDR3 covers 13 residues. Trimming shortened V by 4 bases and J by 5 bases, and 12 bases separated the two germline ends. Germline V gene data show CDR1 as ENHRY and CDR2 as SYGVKD. Investigators reverse transcribed all isolated RNA, so they sequenced expressed TCRB transcripts. Assay used: immunoSEQ multiplex PCR; TCRdb lists only in-frame clones, some missing. The repertoire holds around 500,000 clones, with about 29% as singletons. The chain carries TRBV10-3 and TRBJ2-7; either TRBD1 or TRBD2 may supply D (5 bases each). The source is a man between 18 and 29 years old in good health. Source material: naive CD4+ T cells from blood. CDR3 region: CAISGGPSDEQYF. Here the CDR3 DNA reads TGTGCCATCAGTGGGGGACCGAGCGACGAGCAGTACTTC.